The source of this T cell receptor (beta chain) is a study of T cell repertoires in cytomegalovirus infection. Study-level information: In the study, CMV epitopes included recently identified HLA-C-restricted and well-studied HLA-B-restricted ones. Matching HLA type and CMV infection were both indicated by public TCR beta signatures.

The study, taken as a whole, reports: The ex vivo response was dominated by HLA-C-restricted CMV-specific TCR beta clonotypes.

This clonotype was seen repeatedly, ten times or more. The antigen is undetermined. This CDR3 has 13 amino acids. V lost 5 bases, J lost 1 base, and 8 bases lay in between. In TCRdb, the reads were re-called with MiXCR into one record per CDR3 protein. This sample carries around 340,000 distinct CDR3 sequences, 25% to 30% of them seen once, and the ten largest clones take approximately 20%. Source: cultured PBMCs, taken from culture after CMV antigen stimulation. This sequence originates from a human donor in good health (CMV status not recorded). Some clones in this sample may be carry-over from other donors' samples. The rearrangement uses TRBV12-3 or TRBV12-4 and TRBJ1-1, with D possibly matching TRBD1 (5 bases). The CDR3 is CASSTTANTEAFF. Written as DNA, the CDR3 is TGTGCCAGCAGTACGACAGCGAACACTGAAGCTTTCTTT.